The rows below give T cell receptor beta chains drawn from one sample of a study of T cells after yellow fever vaccination. TCRdb used MiXCR to reprocess the 5' RACE reads, holding one entry per CDR3 protein. The sample carries under 400,000 distinct CDR3 sequences, around 12% recorded once. Specimen: CD4+ T cells sorted from PBMCs, collected 15 days after the yellow fever booster vaccination. The receptors were gathered from a man aged 18-30 years who received the YFV17D yellow fever vaccine. Each CDR3 is given with its conserved first and last residue.

J gene: TRBJ2-3; V gene: TRBV5-6; CDR3 length: 14; CDR3 protein: CASSFDEGADTQYF
J gene: TRBJ2-2; V gene: TRBV4-2; CDR3 length: 16; CDR3 protein: CASSQDSGQGAGELFF
J gene: TRBJ1-1; V gene: TRBV6-1; CDR3 length: 15; CDR3 protein: CASSDQGIENTEAFF
J gene: TRBJ2-5; V gene: TRBV5-4; CDR3 length: 17; CDR3 protein: CASSLALSSGGQETQYF
J gene: TRBJ2-1; V gene: TRBV11-2; CDR3 length: 9; CDR3 protein: CASGYEQFF
J gene: TRBJ2-3; V gene: TRBV12-3/TRBV12-4; CDR3 length: 13; CDR3 protein: CASSSGRGRTQYF
J gene: TRBJ2-3; V gene: TRBV6-4; CDR3 length: 15; CDR3 protein: CASSDGLASTDTQYF
J gene: TRBJ2-7; V gene: TRBV5-1; CDR3 length: 17; CDR3 protein: CASSLGTSPGASYEQYF
J gene: TRBJ2-3; V gene: TRBV12-5; CDR3 length: 12; CDR3 protein: CASAGITDTQYF
J gene: TRBJ2-2; V gene: TRBV24-1; CDR3 length: 17; CDR3 protein: CATSDFTWQTNTGELFF
J gene: TRBJ2-1; V gene: TRBV2; CDR3 length: 13; CDR3 protein: CASSFHPIDEQFF
J gene: TRBJ2-5; V gene: TRBV5-6; CDR3 length: 15; CDR3 protein: CASSPGLTLQETQYF
J gene: TRBJ2-2; V gene: TRBV4-3; CDR3 length: 17; CDR3 protein: CASSQVTISSSPGELFF
J gene: TRBJ1-1; V gene: TRBV5-8; CDR3 length: 14; CDR3 protein: CASSLDRRNTEAFF
J gene: TRBJ2-1; V gene: TRBV28; CDR3 length: 12; CDR3 protein: CATSRDYNEQFF
J gene: TRBJ2-5; V gene: TRBV20-1; CDR3 length: 12; CDR3 protein: CSARGSAETQYF
J gene: TRBJ2-1; V gene: TRBV7-2; CDR3 length: 14; CDR3 protein: CASSPFRVSNEQFF
J gene: TRBJ2-7; V gene: TRBV7-9; CDR3 length: 15; CDR3 protein: CASSLAATTAYEQYF
J gene: TRBJ1-2; V gene: TRBV5-1; CDR3 length: 12; CDR3 protein: CASSSSGSGYTF
J gene: TRBJ2-1; V gene: TRBV11-1; CDR3 length: 16; CDR3 protein: CASSPPERGGNNEQFF
J gene: TRBJ2-7; V gene: TRBV7-9; CDR3 length: 15; CDR3 protein: CASSRWDRGIYEQYF
J gene: TRBJ1-1; V gene: TRBV6-2/TRBV6-3; CDR3 length: 13; CDR3 protein: CASSTTGGTEAFF
J gene: TRBJ2-1; V gene: TRBV19; CDR3 length: 16; CDR3 protein: CASRTSGDDKYNEQFF
J gene: TRBJ2-1; V gene: TRBV7-8; CDR3 length: 18; CDR3 protein: CASSRERTIGLAKNEQFF
J gene: TRBJ2-1; V gene: TRBV5-1; CDR3 length: 12; CDR3 protein: CASSAGGYEQFF
J gene: TRBJ1-1; V gene: TRBV6-6; CDR3 length: 15; CDR3 protein: CASSSPGQINAEAFF
J gene: TRBJ1-5; V gene: TRBV19; CDR3 length: 14; CDR3 protein: CASEPSTAWQPQHF
J gene: TRBJ2-5; V gene: TRBV6-5; CDR3 length: 14; CDR3 protein: CASSMSFLQETQYF
J gene: TRBJ1-5; V gene: TRBV7-8; CDR3 length: 16; CDR3 protein: CASSGRPSGGYQPQHF
J gene: TRBJ2-1; V gene: TRBV5-1; CDR3 length: 13; CDR3 protein: CASSLGALSEQFF
J gene: TRBJ1-2; V gene: TRBV3-1; CDR3 length: 17; CDR3 protein: CASSQDLERGRTNGYTF
J gene: TRBJ1-1; V gene: TRBV27; CDR3 length: 14; CDR3 protein: CASIKNPGGTEAFF
J gene: TRBJ2-1; V gene: TRBV12-3/TRBV12-4; CDR3 length: 14; CDR3 protein: CASSLLLAGNEQFF
J gene: TRBJ2-2; V gene: TRBV25-1; CDR3 length: 14; CDR3 protein: CASSRGSNTGELFF
J gene: TRBJ1-6; V gene: TRBV6-6; CDR3 length: 14; CDR3 protein: CASSYGGGGSPLHF
J gene: TRBJ2-5; V gene: TRBV15; CDR3 length: 12; CDR3 protein: CATSRLLETQYF
J gene: TRBJ1-2; V gene: TRBV5-5; CDR3 length: 15; CDR3 protein: CASIPRGGQDYGYTF
J gene: TRBJ2-5; V gene: TRBV7-8; CDR3 length: 15; CDR3 protein: CASRQGRDSGKTQYF
J gene: TRBJ2-6; V gene: TRBV12-3/TRBV12-4; CDR3 length: 15; CDR3 protein: CASSLHVSGANVLTF
J gene: TRBJ2-5; V gene: TRBV6-5; CDR3 length: 12; CDR3 protein: CASRSGEGTQYF
J gene: TRBJ2-1; V gene: TRBV11-2; CDR3 length: 16; CDR3 protein: CASSLGGQGPLNEQFF
J gene: TRBJ2-3; V gene: TRBV29-1; CDR3 length: 13; CDR3 protein: CSVVVTSGYTQYF
J gene: TRBJ2-3; V gene: TRBV24-1; CDR3 length: 13; CDR3 protein: CATGGQNTDTQYF
J gene: TRBJ2-6; V gene: TRBV7-3; CDR3 length: 14; CDR3 protein: CASSLSAGANVLTF
J gene: TRBJ2-3; V gene: TRBV19; CDR3 length: 14; CDR3 protein: CASRLAPSTDTQYF
J gene: TRBJ2-6; V gene: TRBV4-1; CDR3 length: 16; CDR3 protein: CASSRRDFSGANVLTF
J gene: TRBJ1-2; V gene: TRBV11-2; CDR3 length: 15; CDR3 protein: CASSLGHRANYGYTF
J gene: TRBJ2-5; V gene: TRBV6-6; CDR3 length: 15; CDR3 protein: CASILQEGNQETQYF
J gene: TRBJ2-5; V gene: TRBV7-8; CDR3 length: 14; CDR3 protein: CASSLRWSQETQYF
J gene: TRBJ1-5; V gene: TRBV10-3; CDR3 length: 13; CDR3 protein: CASRQGLNQPQHF
J gene: TRBJ1-2; V gene: TRBV27; CDR3 length: 15; CDR3 protein: CASIRTGVGSYGYTF
J gene: TRBJ2-1; V gene: TRBV12-3/TRBV12-4; CDR3 length: 15; CDR3 protein: CASSPSGGLAVDLFF
J gene: TRBJ1-1; V gene: TRBV18; CDR3 length: 15; CDR3 protein: CASSPAGQSNTEAFF
J gene: TRBJ2-6; V gene: TRBV14; CDR3 length: 12; CDR3 protein: CASSQDWGVLTF
J gene: TRBJ2-7; V gene: TRBV25-1; CDR3 length: 15; CDR3 protein: CASSFSGAYSNEQYF